This TCR beta chain was sequenced for a study of neurological immune-mediated disorders. The study, taken as a whole, reports: Private repertoires in all groups were suggested by the absence of shared CDR3 amino acid sequences among expanded clones across subjects.

This clonotype was recorded at least ten times. Its cognate antigen is unknown. 5'RACE employing 10-nucleotide random UMIs yielded the cDNA. One entry per CDR3 protein, called by TCRdb with MiXCR from the 5' RACE reads. The table has tens of thousands of distinct CDR3 sequences, about 9.3% seen once. The CDR3 loop spans 17 amino acids. Losses at the gene ends were 3 bases for V and 5 bases for J; bases not matched to a gene: 11. CDR1 is SEHNR, CDR2 FQNEAQ, per germline (reference sequence). V and J are TRBV7-9 and TRBJ1-1, with TRBD1 matching over 11 bases. Source material: PBMCs. This clonotype was sampled from a man aged 35 to 55 in good health. The CDR3 reads CASSFLRDRGGRTEAFF. CDR3 DNA: TGTGCCAGCAGCTTTCTCCGGGACAGGGGGGGTAGGACTGAAGCTTTCTTT. Full variable domain (outside the CDR3, taken from reference TRBV7-9 and TRBJ1-1): DTGVSQNPRHKITKRGQNVTFRCDPISEHNRLYWYRQTLGQGPEFLTYFQNEAQLEKSRLLSDRFSAERPKGSFSTLEIQRTEQGDSAMYLCASSFLRDRGGRTEAFFGQGTRLTVV.